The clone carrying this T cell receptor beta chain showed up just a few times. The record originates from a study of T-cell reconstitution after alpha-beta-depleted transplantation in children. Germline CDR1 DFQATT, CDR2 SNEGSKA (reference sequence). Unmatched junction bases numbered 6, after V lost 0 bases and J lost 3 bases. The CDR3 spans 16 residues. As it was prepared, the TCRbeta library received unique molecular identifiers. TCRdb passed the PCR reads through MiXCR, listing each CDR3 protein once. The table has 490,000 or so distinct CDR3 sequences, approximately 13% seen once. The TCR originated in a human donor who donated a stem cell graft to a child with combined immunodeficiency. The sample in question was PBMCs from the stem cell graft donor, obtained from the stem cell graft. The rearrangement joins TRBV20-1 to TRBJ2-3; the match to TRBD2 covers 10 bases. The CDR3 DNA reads TGCAGTGCTAGAGAGGGTAGCGGGGGGCCTACAGATACGCAGTATTTT. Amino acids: CSAREGSGGPTDTQYF.